The clone carrying this TCR beta chain was counted ten times or more. These data come from a study of T cells in Graves' hyperthyroidism and ophthalmopathy. There were TCR beta CDR3 regions amplified from RNA transcripts. First-round RT-PCR with HTBI primers amplified the TCR CDR3 region. MiXCR was run by TCRdb on the multiplex PCR reads, yielding one entry per CDR3 protein. The table includes about 380,000 distinct CDR3 sequences, 13% detected once. The CDR3 covers 13 residues. Germline V lookup: CDR1 LGHDT, CDR2 YNNKEL (reference sequence). V lost 4 bases to trimming and J lost 4 bases, with 8 bases between them.

The source material was blood. V is TRBV3-1 and J is TRBJ2-1; perhaps TRBD2 as D (5 bases). This receptor was obtained from a man aged 30 to 45 with Graves' hyperthyroidism that later progressed to Graves' ophthalmopathy. Here the CDR3 DNA reads TGTGCCAGCAGCCCTAGGGAGTACAATGAGCAGTTCTTC. It specifies CASSPREYNEQFF.